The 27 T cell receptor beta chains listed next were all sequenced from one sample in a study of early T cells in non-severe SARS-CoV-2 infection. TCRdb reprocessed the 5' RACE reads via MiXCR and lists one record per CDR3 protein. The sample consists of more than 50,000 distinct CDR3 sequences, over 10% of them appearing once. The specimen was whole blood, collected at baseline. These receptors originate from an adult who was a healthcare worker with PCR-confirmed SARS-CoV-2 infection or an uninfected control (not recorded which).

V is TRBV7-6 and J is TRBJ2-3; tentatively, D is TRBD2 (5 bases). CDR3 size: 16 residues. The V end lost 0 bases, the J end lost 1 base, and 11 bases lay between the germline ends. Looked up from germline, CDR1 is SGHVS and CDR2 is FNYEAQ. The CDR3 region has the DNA TGTGCCAGCAGCTTAGCGGGCGGTAGCGGCACAGATACGCAGTATTTT. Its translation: CASSLAGGSGTDTQYF.

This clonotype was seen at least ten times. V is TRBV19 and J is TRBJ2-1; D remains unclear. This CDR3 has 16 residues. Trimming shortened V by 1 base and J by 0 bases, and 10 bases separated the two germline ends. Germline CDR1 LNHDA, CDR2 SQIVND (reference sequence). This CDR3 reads CASSIGSPISYNEQFF. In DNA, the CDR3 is TGTGCCAGTAGTATAGGGTCGCCTATCTCCTACAATGAGCAGTTCTTC.

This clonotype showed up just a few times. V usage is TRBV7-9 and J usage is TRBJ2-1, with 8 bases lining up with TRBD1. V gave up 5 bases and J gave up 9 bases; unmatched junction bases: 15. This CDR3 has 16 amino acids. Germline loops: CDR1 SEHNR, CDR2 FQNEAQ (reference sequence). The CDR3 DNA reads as TGTGCCAGCAGCCCCAAGTGGACAGGGAAGGGGCCTGAGCAGTTCTTC. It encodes CASSPKWTGKGPEQFF. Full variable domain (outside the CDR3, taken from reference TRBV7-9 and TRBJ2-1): DTGVSQNPRHKITKRGQNVTFRCDPISEHNRLYWYRQTLGQGPEFLTYFQNEAQLEKSRLLSDRFSAERPKGSFSTLEIQRTEQGDSAMYLCASSPKWTGKGPEQFFGPGTRLTVL.

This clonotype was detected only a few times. CDR3 DNA: TGTGCCAGCAGTGAGCGGGGGGCCAACACCGGGGAGCTGTTTTTT. This translates into CASSERGANTGELFF. This sequence joins TRBV12-3 or TRBV12-4 and TRBJ2-2; 9 bases line up with TRBD2. This CDR3 has 15 residues. The trim removed 5 bases at V and 2 bases at J, leaving 3 bases unmatched.

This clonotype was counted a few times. CDR3 DNA: TGTGCCAGCAGTCGAAGACTAGACGAGCAGTACTTC. Translated: CASSRRLDEQYF. This chain connects TRBV7-2 to TRBJ2-7, with D possibly TRBD2 on 6 matching bases. The CDR3 loop spans 12 amino acids. V was clipped by 6 bases and J by 5 bases, with 11 bases between them. Germline CDR1 is SGHTA and CDR2 is FQGNSA.

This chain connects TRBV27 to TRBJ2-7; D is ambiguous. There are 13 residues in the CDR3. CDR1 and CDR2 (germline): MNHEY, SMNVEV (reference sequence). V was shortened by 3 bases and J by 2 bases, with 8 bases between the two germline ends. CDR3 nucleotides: TGTGCCAGCAGTTTTGGACGGACCTACGAGCAGTACTTC. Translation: CASSFGRTYEQYF.

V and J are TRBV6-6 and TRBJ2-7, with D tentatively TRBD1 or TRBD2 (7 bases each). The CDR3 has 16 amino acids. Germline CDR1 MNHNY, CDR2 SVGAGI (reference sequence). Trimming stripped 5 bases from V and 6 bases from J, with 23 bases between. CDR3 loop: CASSLPHRGGVSEQYF. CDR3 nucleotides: TGTGCCAGCAGTCTACCCCACAGGGGAGGGGTCTCCGAGCAGTACTTC.

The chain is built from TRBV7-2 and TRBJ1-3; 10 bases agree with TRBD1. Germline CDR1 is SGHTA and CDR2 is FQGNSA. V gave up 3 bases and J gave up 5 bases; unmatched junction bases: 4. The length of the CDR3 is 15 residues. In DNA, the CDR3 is TGTGCCAGCAGCTTCGAGGGACAGGGGAGAAACACCATATATTTT. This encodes CASSFEGQGRNTIYF.

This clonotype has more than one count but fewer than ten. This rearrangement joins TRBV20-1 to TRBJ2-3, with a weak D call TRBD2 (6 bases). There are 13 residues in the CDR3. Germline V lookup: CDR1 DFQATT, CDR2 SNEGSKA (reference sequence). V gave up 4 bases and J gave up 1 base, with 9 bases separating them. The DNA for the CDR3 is TGCAGTGCTAAGACTAGAGGCACAGATACGCAGTATTTT. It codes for CSAKTRGTDTQYF.

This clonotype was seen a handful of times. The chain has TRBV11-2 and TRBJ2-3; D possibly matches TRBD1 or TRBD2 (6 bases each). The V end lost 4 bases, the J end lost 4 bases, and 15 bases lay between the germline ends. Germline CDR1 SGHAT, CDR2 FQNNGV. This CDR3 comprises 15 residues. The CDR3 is CASSSVLGGPDTQYF. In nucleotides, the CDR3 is TGTGCCAGCAGCTCGGTACTCGGGGGCCCAGATACGCAGTATTTT.

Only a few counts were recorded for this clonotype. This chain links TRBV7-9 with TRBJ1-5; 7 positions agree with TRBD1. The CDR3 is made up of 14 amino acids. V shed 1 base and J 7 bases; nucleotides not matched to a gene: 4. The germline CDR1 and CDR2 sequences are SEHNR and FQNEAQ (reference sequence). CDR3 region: CASSLGGGAQPQHF. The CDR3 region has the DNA TGTGCCAGCAGCTTAGGAGGGGGCGCACAGCCCCAGCATTTT.

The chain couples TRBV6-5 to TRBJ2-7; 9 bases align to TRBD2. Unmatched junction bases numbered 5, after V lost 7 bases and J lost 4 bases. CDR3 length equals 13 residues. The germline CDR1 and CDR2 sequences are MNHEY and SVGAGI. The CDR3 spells CASKGSGRYEQYF. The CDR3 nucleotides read TGTGCCAGCAAAGGTAGCGGGAGATACGAGCAGTACTTC.

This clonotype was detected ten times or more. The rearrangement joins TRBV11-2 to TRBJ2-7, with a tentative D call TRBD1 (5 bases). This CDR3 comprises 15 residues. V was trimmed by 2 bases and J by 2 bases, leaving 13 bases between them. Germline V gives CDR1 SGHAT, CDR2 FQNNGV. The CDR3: CASSLMQGRTYEQYF. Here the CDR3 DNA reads TGTGCCAGCAGCTTAATGCAGGGTAGGACCTACGAGCAGTACTTC.

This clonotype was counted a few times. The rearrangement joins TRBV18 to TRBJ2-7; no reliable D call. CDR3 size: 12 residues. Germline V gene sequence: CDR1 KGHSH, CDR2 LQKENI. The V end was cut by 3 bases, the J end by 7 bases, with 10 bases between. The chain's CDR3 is CASSPPTGEQYF. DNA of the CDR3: TGTGCCAGCTCACCCCCCACCGGGGAGCAGTACTTC.

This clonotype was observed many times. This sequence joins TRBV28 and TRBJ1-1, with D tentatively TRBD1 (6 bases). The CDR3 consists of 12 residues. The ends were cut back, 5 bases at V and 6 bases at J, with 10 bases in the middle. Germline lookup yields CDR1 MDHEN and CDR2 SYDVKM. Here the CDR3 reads CASSREGAEAFF. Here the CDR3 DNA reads TGTGCCAGCAGTCGCGAGGGGGCTGAAGCTTTCTTT.

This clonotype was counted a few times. CDR3 region: CASSQAGQPSEQYF. The DNA of the CDR3 is TGTGCCAGCAGCCAGGCGGGACAGCCCTCCGAGCAGTACTTC. The rearrangement joins TRBV7-6 to TRBJ2-7, with D possibly being TRBD1 (7 bases). Deletions cut 5 bases from V and 6 bases from J, with 17 bases between. The germline CDR1 and CDR2 sequences are SGHVS and FNYEAQ. The CDR3 contains 14 residues.

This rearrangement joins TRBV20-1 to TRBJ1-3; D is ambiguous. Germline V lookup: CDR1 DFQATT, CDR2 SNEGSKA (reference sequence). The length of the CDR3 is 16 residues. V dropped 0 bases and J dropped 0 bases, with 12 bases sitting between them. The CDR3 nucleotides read TGCAGTGCTAGAGATCGGACGGGAAGCTCTGGAAACACCATATATTTT. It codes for CSARDRTGSSGNTIYF.

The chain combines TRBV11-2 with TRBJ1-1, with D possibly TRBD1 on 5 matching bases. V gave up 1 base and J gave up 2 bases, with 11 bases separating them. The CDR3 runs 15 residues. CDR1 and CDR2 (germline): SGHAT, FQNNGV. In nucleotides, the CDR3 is TGTGCCAGCAGCTTAGTTCCAGGGCTCAACACTGAAGCTTTCTTT. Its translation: CASSLVPGLNTEAFF. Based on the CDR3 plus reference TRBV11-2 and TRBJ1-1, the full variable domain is EAGVAQSPRYKIIEKRQSVAFWCNPISGHATLYWYQQILGQGPKLLIQFQNNGVVDDSQLPKDRFSAERLKGVDSTLKIQPAKLEDSAVYLCASSLVPGLNTEAFFGQGTRLTVV.

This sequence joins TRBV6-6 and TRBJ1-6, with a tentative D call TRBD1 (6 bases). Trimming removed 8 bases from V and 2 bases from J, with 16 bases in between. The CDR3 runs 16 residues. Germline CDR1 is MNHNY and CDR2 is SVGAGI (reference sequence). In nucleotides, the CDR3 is TGTGCCAGCTCGGGGGGGCCAAGGACCTATAATTCACCCCTCCACTTT. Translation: CASSGGPRTYNSPLHF.

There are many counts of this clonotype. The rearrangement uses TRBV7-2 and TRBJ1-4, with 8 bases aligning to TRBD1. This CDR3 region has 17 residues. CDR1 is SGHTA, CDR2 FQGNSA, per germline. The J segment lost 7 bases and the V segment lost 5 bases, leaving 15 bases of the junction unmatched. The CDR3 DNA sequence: TGTGCCAGCAGCCTTAACCTCCCAGGGGGCGCGGGTGAAAAACTGTTTTTT. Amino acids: CASSLNLPGGAGEKLFF.

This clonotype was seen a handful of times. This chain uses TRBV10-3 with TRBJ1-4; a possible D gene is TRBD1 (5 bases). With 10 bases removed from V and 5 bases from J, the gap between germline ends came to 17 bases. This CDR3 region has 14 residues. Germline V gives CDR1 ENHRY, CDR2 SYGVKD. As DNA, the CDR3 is TGTGCCACCTCCTTGGGGGAAGAAAATGAAAAACTGTTTTTT. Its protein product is CATSLGEENEKLFF.

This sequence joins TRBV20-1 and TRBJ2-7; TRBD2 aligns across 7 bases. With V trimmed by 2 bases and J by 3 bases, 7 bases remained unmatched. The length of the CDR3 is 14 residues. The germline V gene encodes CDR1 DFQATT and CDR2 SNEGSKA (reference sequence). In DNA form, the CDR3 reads TGCAGTGCTAGATCCGATGGGGGGGGCTACGAGCAGTACTTC. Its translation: CSARSDGGGYEQYF.

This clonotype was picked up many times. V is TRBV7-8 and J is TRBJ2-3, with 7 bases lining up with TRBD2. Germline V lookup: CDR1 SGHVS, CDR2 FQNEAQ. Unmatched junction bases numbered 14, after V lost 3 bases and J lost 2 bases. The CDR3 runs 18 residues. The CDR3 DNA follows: TGTGCCAGCAGCTTGGGCGGAAGACTAGCCGGAGTCACAGATACGCAGTATTTT. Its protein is CASSLGGRLAGVTDTQYF.

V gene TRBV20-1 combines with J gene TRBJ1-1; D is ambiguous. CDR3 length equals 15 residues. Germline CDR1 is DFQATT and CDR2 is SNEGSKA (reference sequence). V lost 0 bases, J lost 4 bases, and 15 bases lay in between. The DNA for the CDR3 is TGCAGTGCTAGAGATCGAGTCTTAGGGAGCACTGAAGCTTTCTTT. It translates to CSARDRVLGSTEAFF.

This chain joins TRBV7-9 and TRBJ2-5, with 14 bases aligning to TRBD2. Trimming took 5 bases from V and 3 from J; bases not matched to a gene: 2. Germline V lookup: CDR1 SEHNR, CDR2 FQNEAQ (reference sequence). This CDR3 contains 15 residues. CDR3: CASSATSGREETQYF. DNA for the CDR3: TGTGCCAGCAGCGCGACTAGCGGGAGGGAAGAGACCCAGTACTTC.

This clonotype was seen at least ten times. CDR3 sequence: CASSYPSRPDSYNEQFF. The CDR3 DNA reads TGTGCCAGCAGCTACCCTAGCCGACCTGACTCCTACAATGAGCAGTTCTTC. This rearrangement joins TRBV11-2 to TRBJ2-1; D perhaps matches TRBD2 (5 bases). V shed 4 bases and J shed 0 bases, with 16 bases lying between them. The CDR3 loop spans 17 amino acids. Germline V gene lookup returns CDR1 SGHAT and CDR2 FQNNGV. Using reference TRBV11-2 and TRBJ2-1 for the parts outside the CDR3, the full variable domain is EAGVAQSPRYKIIEKRQSVAFWCNPISGHATLYWYQQILGQGPKLLIQFQNNGVVDDSQLPKDRFSAERLKGVDSTLKIQPAKLEDSAVYLCASSYPSRPDSYNEQFFGPGTRLTVL.

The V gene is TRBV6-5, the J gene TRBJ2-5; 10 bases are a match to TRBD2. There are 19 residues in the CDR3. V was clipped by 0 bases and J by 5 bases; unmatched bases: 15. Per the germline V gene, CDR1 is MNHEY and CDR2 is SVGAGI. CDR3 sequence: CASSYSKFSSGSGKETQYF. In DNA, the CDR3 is TGTGCCAGCAGTTACTCGAAATTTTCTAGCGGGAGTGGTAAGGAGACCCAGTACTTC.